The 20 T cell receptor beta chains given below trace back to one sample, sequenced in a study of T cells in Graves' hyperthyroidism and ophthalmopathy. Using RNA transcripts as the source, TCR beta CDR3 regions were amplified. HTBI primers drove first-round RT-PCR of the TCR CDR3. Each CDR3 protein is one row after TCRdb ran MiXCR on the multiplex PCR reads. Seen here are about 260,000 distinct CDR3 sequences, about 20% observed once, and the top ten hold under 65%. Sequenced sample: blood. All receptors come from a man aged 30 to 45 with Graves' ophthalmopathy.

The CDR3: CASSRGSGGGETQYF. Here the CDR3 DNA reads TGTGCCAGTAGTAGAGGGAGCGGGGGAGGGGAGACCCAGTACTTC. This chain uses TRBV19 with TRBJ2-5, with 8 positions matching TRBD2. J was trimmed by 5 bases and V by 4 bases; bases with no gene match: 9. The length of the CDR3 is 15 residues. Germline assignment: CDR1 LNHDA and CDR2 SQIVND (reference sequence). Full variable domain (outside the CDR3, taken from reference TRBV19 and TRBJ2-5): DGGITQSPKYLFRKEGQNVTLSCEQNLNHDAMYWYRQDPGQGLRLIYYSQIVNDFQKGDIAEGYSVSREKKESFPLTVTSAQKNPTAFYLCASSRGSGGGETQYFGPGTRLLVL.

This clonotype has a handful of counts. The CDR3 region is CASSERWGSTSREQFF. CDR3 nucleotides: TGTGCCAGCAGTGAACGTTGGGGATCTACTAGTCGCGAGCAGTTCTTC. This rearrangement joins TRBV6-1 to TRBJ2-1; D might be TRBD2 (5 bases). V was pared by 2 bases and J by 10 bases, with 21 bases between. The CDR3 sequence is 16 residues long. CDR1 MNHNS and CDR2 SASEGT come from the germline V gene.

This clonotype occurred many times. This rearrangement joins TRBV11-2 to TRBJ2-1; D is undetermined. Between the trimmed V and J ends, which lost 1 base and 7 bases, there was a span of 5 bases. This CDR3 is 12 amino acids long. CDR1 and CDR2 from the germline V gene are SGHAT and FQNNGV. The CDR3 region is CASSLGKNEQFF. For the CDR3, the DNA is TGTGCCAGCAGCTTAGGGAAAAATGAGCAGTTCTTC.

The chain has TRBV11-2 and TRBJ2-6; D remains unclear. The germline V gene has CDR1 SGHAT and CDR2 FQNNGV. This CDR3 spans 17 amino acids. V lost 1 base and J lost 0, with 10 bases in between. The CDR3 nucleotides are TGTGCCAGCAGCTTAGGAGTCCGGAGCTCTGGGGCCAACGTCCTGACTTTC. Protein product: CASSLGVRSSGANVLTF. Together with reference TRBV11-2 and TRBJ2-6, the CDR3 gives the full variable domain: EAGVAQSPRYKIIEKRQSVAFWCNPISGHATLYWYQQILGQGPKLLIQFQNNGVVDDSQLPKDRFSAERLKGVDSTLKIQPAKLEDSAVYLCASSLGVRSSGANVLTFGAGSRLTVL.

This chain connects TRBV20-1 to TRBJ2-1; 7 bases map to TRBD2. J lost 6 bases, V lost 1 base, and 6 bases had no gene match. The germline V gene encodes CDR1 DFQATT and CDR2 SNEGSKA (reference sequence). This CDR3 spans 14 amino acids. The CDR3 is CSARGWEGLNEQFF. For the CDR3, the DNA is TGCAGTGCTAGAGGGTGGGAGGGACTCAATGAGCAGTTCTTC.

In this sample, this clonotype turned up a few times. The genes are TRBV3-1 and TRBJ2-7; a possible D gene is TRBD2 (5 bases). The V and J ends lost 2 bases and 1 base respectively, with 9 bases between them. The CDR3 length is 14 residues. Germline-derived CDR1 and CDR2 are LGHDT and YNNKEL (reference sequence). This CDR3 reads CASSQRELSYEQYF. As DNA, the CDR3 is TGTGCCAGCAGCCAACGGGAACTTTCCTACGAGCAGTACTTC.

The CDR3 DNA sequence: TGTGCCAGCAGGAACCAGGGTAATAATGAGCAGTTCTTC. Translating it yields CASRNQGNNEQFF. The chain joins TRBV11-1 to TRBJ2-1; possibly TRBD1 for D (5 bases). With 6 bases removed from V and 7 bases from J, the gap between germline ends came to 13 bases. Germline V gives CDR1 SGHAT, CDR2 FQDESV (reference sequence). The CDR3 is 13 residues long.

This clonotype was seen a few times. The chain is built from TRBV6-6 and TRBJ1-2, with 10 bases aligning to TRBD1. This CDR3 is built from 13 residues. The V gene's germline CDR1 is MNHNY and CDR2 SVGAGI (reference sequence). Trimming at V came to 2 bases and at J to 7 bases, leaving 1 base not matched to a gene. The CDR3 sequence is CASSYRQGAGYTF. CDR3 DNA sequence: TGTGCCAGCAGTTACCGACAGGGGGCTGGCTACACCTTC.

This clonotype was seen repeatedly, ten times or more. This rearrangement joins TRBV30 to TRBJ1-2, with D perhaps matching TRBD1 (5 bases). This CDR3 region has 11 residues. Germline V lookup: CDR1 GTSNPN, CDR2 SVGIG (reference sequence). V was shortened by 5 bases and J by 8 bases, with 12 bases between the two germline ends. This CDR3 reads CAWELGGGYTF. The CDR3 nucleotides read TGTGCCTGGGAGCTTGGGGGGGGCTACACCTTC.

The gene calls are TRBV6-9 and TRBJ1-6; the D is unclear. Trimming pared 3 bases from V and 0 bases from J, leaving 12 bases between. The CDR3 has 17 residues. CDR1 and CDR2 from the germline V gene are MNHGY and SVAAGI. CDR3 residues: CASSYRSGSSYNSPLHF. CDR3 in DNA: TGTGCCAGCAGTTACCGTTCGGGGAGCTCCTATAATTCACCCCTCCACTTT.

This clonotype was seen a handful of times. The chain uses TRBV28 and TRBJ1-2; D is perhaps TRBD1 (5 bases). Germline CDR1 is MDHEN and CDR2 is SYDVKM. The CDR3 covers 12 residues. The CDR3 sequence: CASEGGADGYTF. The CDR3 DNA follows: TGTGCTTCTGAGGGAGGGGCAGATGGCTACACCTTC.

The chain carries TRBV15 and TRBJ1-5; unclear D gene. V lost 1 base to trimming and J lost 1 base, with 8 bases between them. From germline, CDR1 is LNHNV and CDR2 YYDKDF (reference sequence). The CDR3 is made up of 15 amino acids. CDR3 nucleotides: TGTGCCACCAGCAGAGGAGGCGTCAGCAATCAGCCCCAGCATTTT. Encoded protein: CATSRGGVSNQPQHF. Using reference TRBV15 and TRBJ1-5 for the parts outside the CDR3, the full variable domain is DAMVIQNPRYQVTQFGKPVTLSCSQTLNHNVMYWYQQKSSQAPKLLFHYYDKDFNNEADTPDNFQSRRPNTSFCFLDIRSPGLGDTAMYLCATSRGGVSNQPQHFGDGTRLSIL.

J is TRBJ1-5 and V is TRBV20-1; D is unresolved. This CDR3 region has 15 residues. With 4 bases removed from V and 3 bases from J, the gap between germline ends came to 16 bases. Germline values: CDR1 DFQATT, CDR2 SNEGSKA (reference sequence). The CDR3 nucleotides are TGCAGTGCTACCAGGACCGGGCCCTTCAATCAGCCCCAGCATTTT. Amino acid sequence: CSATRTGPFNQPQHF.

The DNA for the CDR3 is TGTGCCAGCGGAGAGGGACGGCGGAACACTGAAGCTTTCTTT. It is translated as CASGEGRRNTEAFF. The rearrangement joins TRBV28 to TRBJ1-1; perhaps TRBD1 as D (5 bases). The CDR3 contains 14 residues. Trimming stripped 8 bases from V and 1 base from J, with 14 bases between. From germline, CDR1 is MDHEN and CDR2 SYDVKM.

This clonotype was observed at least ten times. The chain employs TRBV28 and TRBJ2-5, with TRBD1 identical over 10 bases. With 4 bases clipped from V and 6 bases from J, the junction kept 8 bases outside the gene matches. This CDR3 contains 15 residues. Per the germline V gene, CDR1 is MDHEN and CDR2 is SYDVKM. CDR3 loop: CASSSPGQGGKTQYF. CDR3 bases: TGTGCCAGCAGTTCGCCAGGACAGGGGGGGAAGACCCAGTACTTC.

This clonotype was observed many times. The V call is TRBV6-5, the J call TRBJ1-1; 8 nucleotides match TRBD1. V shed 0 bases, J shed 5 bases, and the junction held 5 bases outside the gene matches. Germline values: CDR1 MNHEY, CDR2 SVGAGI. This CDR3 spans 15 amino acids. CDR3 sequence: CASSYSDRGGTEAFF. In DNA, the CDR3 is TGTGCCAGCAGTTACTCCGACAGGGGAGGTACTGAAGCTTTCTTT.

The genes are TRBV12-3 or TRBV12-4 and TRBJ2-7; D is ambiguous. V lost 3 bases and J 5 bases, leaving 14 bases between the germline ends. The length of the CDR3 is 14 residues. CDR3 region: CASSFNFPGNEQYF. The CDR3 nucleotides read TGTGCCAGCAGTTTTAATTTTCCAGGCAACGAGCAGTACTTC.

J is TRBJ2-1 and V is TRBV14; D might be TRBD2 (6 bases). Germline V gives CDR1 SGHDN, CDR2 FVKESK. The CDR3 consists of 15 residues. The ends were cut back, 0 bases at V and 8 bases at J, with 14 bases in the middle. Here the CDR3 DNA reads TGTGCCAGCAGCCAAGATAGCACTAGCCTTCATGAGCAGTTCTTC. The encoded protein is CASSQDSTSLHEQFF.

This clonotype has at least ten counts. The V and J genes are TRBV3-1 and TRBJ2-1; 9 bases fit TRBD2. The CDR3 sequence is 16 residues long. From germline, CDR1 is LGHDT and CDR2 YNNKEL (reference sequence). With V trimmed by 1 base and J by 2 bases, 3 bases remained unmatched. CDR3 in DNA: TGTGCCAGCAGCCAAGTGGGCGGGAGGGCCTACAATGAGCAGTTCTTC. It encodes CASSQVGGRAYNEQFF.

The sample holds many counts of this clonotype. The chain carries TRBV27 and TRBJ2-3; 9 nucleotides line up with TRBD2. The trim removed 5 bases at V and 2 bases at J, leaving 8 bases unmatched. CDR3 length equals 16 residues. CDR1 is MNHEY and CDR2 is SMNVEV in the germline V gene (reference sequence). The CDR3 here is CASSVAGTSSTDTQYF. As DNA, the CDR3 is TGTGCCAGCAGTGTTGCCGGGACTAGCTCCACAGATACGCAGTATTTT.